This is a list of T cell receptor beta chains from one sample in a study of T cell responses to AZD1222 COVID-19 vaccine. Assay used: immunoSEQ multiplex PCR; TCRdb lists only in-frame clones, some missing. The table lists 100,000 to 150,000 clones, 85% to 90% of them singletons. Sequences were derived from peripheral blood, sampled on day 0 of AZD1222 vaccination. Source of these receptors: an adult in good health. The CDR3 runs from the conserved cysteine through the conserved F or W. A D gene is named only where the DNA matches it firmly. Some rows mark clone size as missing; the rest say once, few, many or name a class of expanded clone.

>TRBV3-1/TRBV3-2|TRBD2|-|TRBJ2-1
TGTGCCAGCAGCCAAGATCGGACTAGCGGGATTTACAATGAGCAGTTCTTC
CASSQDRTSGIYNEQFF
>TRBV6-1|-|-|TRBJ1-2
TGTGCCAGCAGTGACACAACCTATGGCTACACCTTC
CASSDTTYGYTF
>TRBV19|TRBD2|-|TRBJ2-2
TGTGCCAGTACCGGCGCGGGAGGGCCTATTTTCAACACCGGGGAGCTGTTTTTT
CASTGAGGPIFNTGELFF
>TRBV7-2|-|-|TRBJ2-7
TGTGCCAGCAGCGCCTCGGGTGAGGGTTCGGGCGAGCAGTACTTC
CASSASGEGSGEQYF
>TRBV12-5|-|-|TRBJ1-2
TGTGCTAGTGGTTTGGTAGGGGGGGGCGGAGGCTATGGCTACACCTTC
CASGLVGGGGGYGYTF
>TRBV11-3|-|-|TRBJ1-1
TGTGCCAGCAGCTTGGCCCCGGGGGCTGAAGCTTTCTTT
CASSLAPGAEAFF
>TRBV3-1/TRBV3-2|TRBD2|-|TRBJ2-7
TGTGCCAGCAGCCAGTTTGGGTCTAGCGGGGGAGAGCAGTACTTC
CASSQFGSSGGEQYF
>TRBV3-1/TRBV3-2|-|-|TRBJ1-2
TGTGCCAGCAGCCAAGGACAGTCCTATGGCTACACCTTC
CASSQGQSYGYTF
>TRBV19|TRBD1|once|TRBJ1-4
TGTGCCAGTAGTATCCCGGGACAGGGGAATGAAAAACTGTTTTTT
CASSIPGQGNEKLFF
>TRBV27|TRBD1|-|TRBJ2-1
TGTGCCAGCAGTTACACACGGGACAGGGTAAACAATGAGCAGTTCTTC
CASSYTRDRVNNEQFF
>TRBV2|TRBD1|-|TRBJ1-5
TGTGCCAGCAGACGGACAGGGGCTGATCCCCAGCATTTT
CASRRTGADPQHF